These 17 T cell receptor beta chains came from one sample sequenced in a study of radiation and T cells in renal cell carcinoma. The time point denotes: baseline pretreatment blood. The treatment here: 15 Gy SBRT to primary tumor, nephrectomy 4 weeks later. Assay used: immunoSEQ multiplex PCR; TCRdb lists only in-frame clones, some missing. The sample lists 130,000 to 150,000 clones; around nine tenths were seen once. The sample here was blood, taken from a patient whose treatment included radiotherapy and nephrectomy. These receptor sequences come from a woman aged 50 to 60 with renal cell carcinoma.

This chain uses TRBV9 with TRBJ2-5; 9 positions match TRBD2. Germline CDR1 is SGDLS and CDR2 is YYNGEE. The trim removed 2 bases at V and 1 base at J, leaving 3 bases unmatched. CDR3 length: 15 amino acids. CDR3 region: CASSVGTSSQETQYF. The CDR3 nucleotides read TGTGCCAGCAGCGTGGGGACTAGCTCCCAAGAGACCCAGTACTTC.

V is TRBV11-2 and J is TRBJ1-6, with D hard to call. Trimming removed 1 base from V and 9 bases from J, with 7 bases in between. Germline V gene sequence: CDR1 SGHAT, CDR2 FQNNGV. The CDR3 extends over 13 amino acids. The CDR3 reads CASSLGQFSPLHF. The DNA for the CDR3 is TGTGCCAGCAGCTTAGGACAATTTTCACCCCTCCACTTT.

This rearrangement joins TRBV6-6 to TRBJ1-6; D gene uncertain. Trimming removed 7 bases at V and 2 bases at J, with 15 bases between. The CDR3 contains 16 residues. CDR1 is MNHNY and CDR2 is SVGAGI in the germline V gene (reference sequence). This CDR3 is CASTKGTEAYNSPLHF. For the CDR3, the DNA is TGTGCCAGCACTAAGGGTACGGAGGCCTATAATTCACCCCTCCACTTT.

The sample holds a few counts of this clone. V usage is TRBV2 and J usage is TRBJ1-2; the D is unclear. CDR3 length equals 14 residues. Trimming removed 8 bases at V and 5 bases at J, with 18 bases between. The germline V gene has CDR1 SNHLY and CDR2 FYNNEI. Here the CDR3 DNA reads TGTGCCAGCTCCGGGCCCCGGGCTCTATATGGCTACACCTTC. This translates into CASSGPRALYGYTF.

This chain uses TRBV5-5 with TRBJ1-4; D may be TRBD1 (5 bases). CDR3 length: 12 residues. CDR1 is SGHKS and CDR2 is YYEKEE in the germline V gene (reference sequence). V lost 3 bases to trimming and J lost 7 bases, with 7 bases between them. CDR3 bases: TGTGCCAGCAGCTGGAGGGGTGAAAAACTGTTTTTT. Protein product: CASSWRGEKLFF. Using reference TRBV5-5 and TRBJ1-4 for the parts outside the CDR3, the full variable domain is DAGVTQSPTHLIKTRGQQVTLRCSPISGHKSVSWYQQVLGQGPQFIFQYYEKEERGRGNFPDRFSARQFPNYSSELNVNALLLGDSALYLCASSWRGEKLFFGSGTQLSVL.

The chain carries TRBV7-3 and TRBJ2-2, with TRBD2 matching over 15 bases. The CDR3 extends over 20 amino acids. The ends lost 5 bases at V and 1 base at J; junction bases unmatched: 11. CDR1 is SGHTA and CDR2 is FQGTGA in the germline V gene. The CDR3 coding sequence is TGTGCCAGCAGCCCGCAACCGGGACTAGCGGGGGGCCGGAACACCGGGGAGCTGTTTTTT. It translates to CASSPQPGLAGGRNTGELFF.

Only a few counts were recorded for this clone. The V gene is TRBV5-1, the J gene TRBJ1-6, with D perhaps matching TRBD1 (5 bases). Trimming removed 0 bases at V and 0 bases at J, with 7 bases between. From germline, CDR1 is SGHRS and CDR2 YFSETQ. The CDR3 spans 16 residues. The CDR3 reads CASSLGGTSYNSPLHF. The CDR3 DNA is TGCGCCAGCAGCTTGGGGGGGACCTCCTATAATTCACCCCTCCACTTT.

V and J are TRBV20-1 and TRBJ1-2; D call uncertain. Looked up from germline, CDR1 is DFQATT and CDR2 is SNEGSKA (reference sequence). CDR3 length: 11 residues. The V and J ends lost 3 bases and 4 bases respectively, with 6 bases between them. The CDR3: CSASPSYGYTF. The CDR3, as DNA: TGCAGTGCTAGCCCCAGCTATGGCTACACCTTC.

The rearrangement uses TRBV6-6 and TRBJ1-2; no definite D call. V lost 10 bases, J lost 5 bases, and 14 bases lay in between. The germline gives CDR1 MNHNY, CDR2 SVGAGI (reference sequence). The CDR3 is 12 residues long. In DNA form, the CDR3 reads TGTGCCACCGAGGCCGAGGGATATGGCTACACCTTC. Residues: CATEAEGYGYTF.

This sequence joins TRBV18 and TRBJ1-5, with D possibly being TRBD1 (5 bases). CDR1 and CDR2 (germline): KGHSH, LQKENI. The CDR3 sequence is 14 residues long. V gave up 3 bases and J gave up 3 bases, with 9 bases separating them. CDR3 nucleotides: TGTGCCAGCTCACCGCAGGGCATCAATCAGCCCCAGCATTTT. Translated, it gives CASSPQGINQPQHF.

The V and J genes are TRBV5-1 and TRBJ1-2, with D perhaps matching TRBD1 (6 bases). Trimming left V 2 bases short and J 5 bases short, with 16 bases between. The CDR3 length is 15 residues. Germline V gene sequence: CDR1 SGHRS, CDR2 YFSETQ. The CDR3 loop is CASSLGAGGPYGYTF. The CDR3 DNA sequence: TGCGCCAGCAGCTTAGGGGCCGGGGGGCCTTATGGCTACACCTTC. Full variable domain (outside the CDR3, taken from reference TRBV5-1 and TRBJ1-2): KAGVTQTPRYLIKTRGQQVTLSCSPISGHRSVSWYQQTPGQGLQFLFEYFSETQRNKGNFPGRFSGRQFSNSRSEMNVSTLELGDSALYLCASSLGAGGPYGYTFGSGTRLTVV.

The J gene is TRBJ2-1, the V gene TRBV4-3, with D possibly matching TRBD1 (6 bases). CDR3 length equals 17 residues. Trimming pared 3 bases from V and 4 bases from J, leaving 19 bases between. The V gene's germline CDR1 is LGHNA and CDR2 YSLEER. This CDR3 reads CASSQDPGQGSYNEQFF. CDR3 in DNA: TGCGCCAGCAGCCAGGATCCGGGACAAGGGTCTTACAATGAGCAGTTCTTC.

Here the CDR3 DNA reads TGTGCCACCAGCCCGTCAGGGTACGGCTATGGCTACACCTTC. Encoded protein: CATSPSGYGYGYTF. This chain connects TRBV15 to TRBJ1-2; D might be TRBD1 (5 bases). Trimming cost V 5 bases and J 4 bases, with 14 bases left between them. Germline V gene sequence: CDR1 LNHNV, CDR2 YYDKDF (reference sequence). The CDR3 has 14 residues.

The chain uses TRBV7-9 and TRBJ1-3, with TRBD1 as a possible D gene (5 bases). V lost 0 bases to trimming and J lost 0 bases, with 9 bases between them. CDR3 length: 16 amino acids. The germline CDR1 and CDR2 sequences are SEHNR and FQNEAQ (reference sequence). This CDR3 is CASSLARQPSGNTIYF. CDR3 DNA: TGTGCCAGCAGCTTAGCGCGACAGCCCTCTGGAAACACCATATATTTT.

The rearrangement links TRBV4-3 to TRBJ1-1, with D unclear. The CDR3 has 14 residues. Germline V gives CDR1 LGHNA, CDR2 YSLEER. Trimming took off 1 base at V and 4 bases at J, with 10 bases between the two ends. The CDR3 DNA follows: TGCGCCAGCAGCCAAGGGGGAGGGATCACTGAAGCTTTCTTT. Translating it yields CASSQGGGITEAFF.

Here the CDR3 reads CASSGGTSRAYEQFF. CDR3 in DNA: TGTGCCAGCAGTGGGGGGACTAGCAGGGCCTATGAGCAGTTCTTC. The chain joins TRBV6-1 to TRBJ2-1; 9 positions agree with TRBD2. J was trimmed by 8 bases and V by 4 bases; bases with no gene match: 9. From germline, CDR1 is MNHNS and CDR2 SASEGT. This CDR3 spans 15 amino acids.

This clone showed up just a few times. V is TRBV11-2 and J is TRBJ2-7; no clear D. Trimming removed 2 bases from V and 2 bases from J, with 13 bases in between. The CDR3 contains 15 residues. CDR1 SGHAT and CDR2 FQNNGV come from the germline V gene. The CDR3 reads CASSLSGPVPYEQYF. The DNA of the CDR3 is TGTGCCAGCAGCTTATCAGGCCCGGTACCCTACGAGCAGTACTTC.